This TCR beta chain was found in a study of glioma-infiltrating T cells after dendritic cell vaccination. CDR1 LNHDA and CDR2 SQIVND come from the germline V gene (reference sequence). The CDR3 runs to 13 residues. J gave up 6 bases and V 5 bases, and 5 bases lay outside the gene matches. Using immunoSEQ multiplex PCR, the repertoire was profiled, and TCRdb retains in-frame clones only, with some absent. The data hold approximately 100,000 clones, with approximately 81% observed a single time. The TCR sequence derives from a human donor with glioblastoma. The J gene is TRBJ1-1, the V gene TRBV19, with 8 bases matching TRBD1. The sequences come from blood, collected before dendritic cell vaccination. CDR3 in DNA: TGTGCCAGTAGTCCTCAGGGGGCCCCTGAAGCTTTCTTT. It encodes CASSPQGAPEAFF.